This TCR beta chain was sequenced for a study of blood T cell repertoires in COVID-19. Germline loops: CDR1 LGHNA, CDR2 YNFKEQ. The CDR3 loop spans 11 amino acids. Trimming removed 1 base from V and 8 bases from J, with 5 bases in between. This clone was detected once. Original data processing: Reference gene primer amplification yielded estimated nucleated cell counts. Clones were sequenced by immunoSEQ multiplex PCR, and TCRdb holds only the in-frame ones, with some missing. V and J calls and clone size are those listed in that table; D and trimming were worked out from the DNA. This sample has 20,000 to 25,000 clones, with roughly 90% found just once.

V usage is TRBV4-2 and J usage is TRBJ1-1; D not resolved. Source material: peripheral blood. The clonotype originates from an elderly woman with active COVID-19. The CDR3 protein is CASSQGREAFF. The CDR3 DNA reads TGTGCCAGCAGCCAAGGGAGGGAAGCTTTCTTT.